The clone carrying this TCR beta chain was recorded at least ten times. These data originate in a study of regulatory T cells in long-lasting Graves disease. Specified time point: newly diagnosed GD, antithyroid drugs for less than 3 months. PBMC RNA was the source of the TCR library. The CDR3 is 13 amino acids. V lost 1 base to trimming and J lost 5 bases, with 11 bases between them. The germline V gene encodes CDR1 GTSNPN and CDR2 SVGIG (reference sequence). TCR beta libraries were built with iRepertoire HTBI primers and Arm-PCR of CDR3 regions. TCRdb ran MiXCR on the multiplex PCR reads and lists one entry per CDR3 protein. Of around 470,000 distinct CDR3 sequences listed, 11% to 15% are singletons. These records were also assigned to another study, of T cells in Graves' hyperthyroidism and ophthalmopathy. This second study says: Using the HTBI primer set, a first-round RT-PCR was run on the TCR CDR3.

The chain joins TRBV30 to TRBJ1-2; D unresolved. Here the sequenced sample was peripheral blood mononuclear cells (PBMCs), taken at new diagnosis, from a patient treated with antithyroid drugs. This receptor was identified in a woman aged 45-59 years with Graves disease. The CDR3 here is CAWSGLISYGYTF. CDR3 in DNA: TGTGCCTGGAGTGGCCTAATCTCATATGGCTACACCTTC.